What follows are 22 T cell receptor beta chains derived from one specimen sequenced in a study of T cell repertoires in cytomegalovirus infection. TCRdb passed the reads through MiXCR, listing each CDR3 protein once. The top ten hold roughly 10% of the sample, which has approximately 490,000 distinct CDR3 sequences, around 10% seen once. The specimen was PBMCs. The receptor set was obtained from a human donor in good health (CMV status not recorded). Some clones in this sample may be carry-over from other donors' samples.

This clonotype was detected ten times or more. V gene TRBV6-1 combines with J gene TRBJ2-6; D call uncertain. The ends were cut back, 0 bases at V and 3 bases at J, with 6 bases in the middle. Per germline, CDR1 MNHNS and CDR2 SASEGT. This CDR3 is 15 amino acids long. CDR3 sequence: CASSEAPVGANVLTF. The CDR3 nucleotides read TGTGCCAGCAGTGAAGCGCCGGTTGGGGCCAACGTCCTGACTTTC.

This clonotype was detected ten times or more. The CDR3 spells CASSAGSRGTEAFF. In nucleotides, the CDR3 is TGTGCCAGCAGCGCCGGCTCAAGAGGGACTGAAGCTTTCTTT. The V call is TRBV9, the J call TRBJ1-1, with no clear D. The CDR3 extends over 14 amino acids. The ends were cut back, 3 bases at V and 5 bases at J, with 14 bases in the middle. Per germline, CDR1 SGDLS and CDR2 YYNGEE.

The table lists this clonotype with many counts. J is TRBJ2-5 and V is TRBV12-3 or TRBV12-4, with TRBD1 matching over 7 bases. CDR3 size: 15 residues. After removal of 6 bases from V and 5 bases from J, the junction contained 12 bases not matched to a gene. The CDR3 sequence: CASSTTGVIAETQYF. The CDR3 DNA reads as TGTGCCAGCAGCACTACAGGGGTTATTGCGGAGACCCAGTACTTC.

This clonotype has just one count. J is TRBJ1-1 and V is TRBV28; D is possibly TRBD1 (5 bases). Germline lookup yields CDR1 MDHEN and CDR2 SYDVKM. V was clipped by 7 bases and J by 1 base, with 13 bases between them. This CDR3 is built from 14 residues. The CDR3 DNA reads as TGTGCCAGCACCCCGGGGGGGGAGAACACTGAAGCTTTCTTT. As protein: CASTPGGENTEAFF.

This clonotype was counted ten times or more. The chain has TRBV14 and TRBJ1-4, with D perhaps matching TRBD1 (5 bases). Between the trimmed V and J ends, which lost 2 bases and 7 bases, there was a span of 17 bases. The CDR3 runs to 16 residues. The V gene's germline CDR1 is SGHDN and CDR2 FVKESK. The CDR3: CASSQRAGSGPEKLFF. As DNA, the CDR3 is TGTGCCAGCAGCCAAAGGGCAGGGTCGGGGCCTGAAAAACTGTTTTTT.

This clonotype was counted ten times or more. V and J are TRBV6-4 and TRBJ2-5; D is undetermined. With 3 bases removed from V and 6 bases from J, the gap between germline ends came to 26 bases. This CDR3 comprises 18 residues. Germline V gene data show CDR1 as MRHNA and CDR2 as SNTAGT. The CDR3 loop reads CASSEVGSIVKLLKTQYF. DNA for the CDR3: TGTGCCAGCAGTGAGGTCGGCTCTATAGTAAAACTATTGAAGACCCAGTACTTC.

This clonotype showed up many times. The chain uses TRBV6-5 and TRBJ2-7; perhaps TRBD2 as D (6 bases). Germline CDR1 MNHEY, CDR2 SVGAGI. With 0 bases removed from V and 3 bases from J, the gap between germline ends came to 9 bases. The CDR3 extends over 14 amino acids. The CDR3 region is CASSYSPGVYEQYF. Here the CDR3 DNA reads TGTGCCAGCAGTTACTCGCCGGGGGTCTACGAGCAGTACTTC.

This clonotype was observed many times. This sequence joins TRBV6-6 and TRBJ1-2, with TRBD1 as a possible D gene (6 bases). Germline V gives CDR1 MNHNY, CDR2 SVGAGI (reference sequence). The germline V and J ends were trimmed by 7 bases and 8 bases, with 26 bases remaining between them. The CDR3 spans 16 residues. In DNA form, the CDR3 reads TGTGCCAGCACCGACATGGGGGCGATGGGGACTGGGGGCTACACCTTC. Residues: CASTDMGAMGTGGYTF.

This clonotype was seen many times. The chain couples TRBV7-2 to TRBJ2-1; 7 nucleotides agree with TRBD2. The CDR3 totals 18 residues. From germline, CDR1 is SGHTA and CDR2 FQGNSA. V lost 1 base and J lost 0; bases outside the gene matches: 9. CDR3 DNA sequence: TGTGCCAGCAGCTTAGTTTCTAGCGGATGGAGCTCCTACAATGAGCAGTTCTTC. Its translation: CASSLVSSGWSSYNEQFF.

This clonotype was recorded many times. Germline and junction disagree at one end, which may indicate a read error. The CDR3 region has the DNA TGTGCCAGCAGCGAGACAGGGGGCGGAGGAGTTGGTTTC. Protein product: CASSETGGGGVGF. The gene calls are TRBV28 and TRBJ2-7; TRBD1 matches at 10 bases. The length of the CDR3 is 13 residues. Germline lookup yields CDR1 MDHEN and CDR2 SYDVKM.

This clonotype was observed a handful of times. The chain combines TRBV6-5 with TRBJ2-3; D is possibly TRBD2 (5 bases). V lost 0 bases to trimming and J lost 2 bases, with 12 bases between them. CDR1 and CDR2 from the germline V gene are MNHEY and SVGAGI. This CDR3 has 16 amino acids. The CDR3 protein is CASSYSPSYITDTQYF. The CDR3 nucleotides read TGTGCCAGCAGTTACTCTCCTAGCTATATCACAGATACGCAGTATTTT.

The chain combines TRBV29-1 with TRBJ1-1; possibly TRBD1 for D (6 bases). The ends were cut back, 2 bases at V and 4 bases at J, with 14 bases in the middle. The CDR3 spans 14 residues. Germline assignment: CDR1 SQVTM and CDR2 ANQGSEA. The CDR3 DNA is TGCAGCGTTGAACCAGGGGCGGGGGTCACTGAAGCTTTCTTT. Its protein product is CSVEPGAGVTEAFF.

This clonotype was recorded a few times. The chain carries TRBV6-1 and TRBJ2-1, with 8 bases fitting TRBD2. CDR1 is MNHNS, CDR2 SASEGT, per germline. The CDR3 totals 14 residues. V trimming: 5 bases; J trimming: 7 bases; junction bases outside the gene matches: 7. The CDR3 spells CASSNSGTRNEQFF. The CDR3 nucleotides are TGTGCCAGCAGTAACTCCGGGACTAGAAATGAGCAGTTCTTC.

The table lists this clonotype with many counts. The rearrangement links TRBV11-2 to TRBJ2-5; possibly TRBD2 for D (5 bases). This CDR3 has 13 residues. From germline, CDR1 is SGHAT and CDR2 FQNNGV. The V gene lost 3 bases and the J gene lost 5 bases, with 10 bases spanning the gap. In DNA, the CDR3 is TGTGCCAGCAGCTTTTTCGGGAAGGAGACCCAGTACTTC. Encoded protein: CASSFFGKETQYF.

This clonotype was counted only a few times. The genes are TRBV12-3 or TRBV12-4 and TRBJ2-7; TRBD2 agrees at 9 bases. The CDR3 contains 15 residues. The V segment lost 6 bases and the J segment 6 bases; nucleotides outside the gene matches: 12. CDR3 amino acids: CASSPPRASGIEQYF. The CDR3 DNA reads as TGTGCCAGCAGCCCACCCCGGGCTAGCGGGATCGAGCAGTACTTC.

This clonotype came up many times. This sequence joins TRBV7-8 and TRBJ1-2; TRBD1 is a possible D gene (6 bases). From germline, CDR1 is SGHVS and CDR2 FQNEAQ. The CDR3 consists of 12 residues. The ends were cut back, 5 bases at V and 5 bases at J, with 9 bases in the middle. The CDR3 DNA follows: TGTGCCAGCAGCCGGCAGGGGTATGGCTACACCTTC. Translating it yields CASSRQGYGYTF.

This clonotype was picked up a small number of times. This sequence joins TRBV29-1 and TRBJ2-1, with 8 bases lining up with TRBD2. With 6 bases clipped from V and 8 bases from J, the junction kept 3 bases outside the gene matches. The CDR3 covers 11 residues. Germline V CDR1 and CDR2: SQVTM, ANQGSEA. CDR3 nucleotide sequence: TGCAGCGTCGGGGGGGGGGATGAGCAGTTCTTC. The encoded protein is CSVGGGDEQFF.

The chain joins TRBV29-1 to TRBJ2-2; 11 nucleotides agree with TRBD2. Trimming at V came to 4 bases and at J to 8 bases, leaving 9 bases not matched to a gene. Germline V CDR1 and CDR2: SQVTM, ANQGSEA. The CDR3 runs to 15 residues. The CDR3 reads CSVGGTTSGTGELFF. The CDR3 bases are TGCAGCGTTGGGGGAACGACTAGCGGGACTGGGGAGCTGTTTTTT.

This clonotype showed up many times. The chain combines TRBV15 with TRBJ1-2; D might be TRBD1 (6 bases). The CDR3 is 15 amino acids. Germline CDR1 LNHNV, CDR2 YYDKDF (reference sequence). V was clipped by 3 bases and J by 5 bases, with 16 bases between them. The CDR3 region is CATSSADSGPYGYTF. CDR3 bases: TGTGCCACCAGCAGCGCGGACAGTGGACCTTATGGCTACACCTTC.

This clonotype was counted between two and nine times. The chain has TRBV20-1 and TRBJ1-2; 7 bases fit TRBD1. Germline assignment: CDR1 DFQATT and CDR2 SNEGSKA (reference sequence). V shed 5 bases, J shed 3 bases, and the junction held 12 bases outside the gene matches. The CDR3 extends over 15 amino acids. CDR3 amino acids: CSAGERWQGDYGYTF. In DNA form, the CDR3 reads TGCAGTGCTGGGGAGAGGTGGCAGGGGGACTATGGCTACACCTTC.

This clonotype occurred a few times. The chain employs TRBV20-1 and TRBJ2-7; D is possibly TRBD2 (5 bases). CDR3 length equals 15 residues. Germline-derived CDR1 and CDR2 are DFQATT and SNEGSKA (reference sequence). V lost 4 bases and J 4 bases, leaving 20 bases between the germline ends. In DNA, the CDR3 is TGCAGTGCTACGTCCGGAGGCAGGACGCGGTACGAGCAGTACTTC. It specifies CSATSGGRTRYEQYF.

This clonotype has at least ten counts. DNA for the CDR3: TGTGCCAGCGGACTAGCGGGTTTGGAGCAGTTCTTC. Protein product: CASGLAGLEQFF. This chain connects TRBV6-1 to TRBJ2-1, with 11 nucleotides matching TRBD2. V dropped 8 bases and J dropped 10; count of bases not matched to a gene: 4. Germline V gives CDR1 MNHNS, CDR2 SASEGT. The CDR3 totals 12 residues.